These T cell receptor beta chains were read from a single sample in a study of shared clonotypes between healthy human individuals. This table comes from immunoSEQ multiplex PCR, and its TCRdb copy is limited to in-frame clones, with some not included. The sample records millions of clones, 80% to 95% being singletons. The sequenced sample was naive CD4+ T cells from PBMCs. These receptors originate from a man between 18 and 35 years old in good health. Some clones in this sample may be carry-over from other donors' samples. The CDR3 runs from the conserved cysteine through the conserved F or W. D genes are given only for firm matches. Clone size is given for some rows only: seen once, a few or many times, or a class if the clone is expanded.

V gene: TRBV18; D gene: TRBD1; clone size: .; CDR3 length: 15; J gene: TRBJ1-1; CDR3 protein: CASSPPGTGLTEAFF; CDR3 DNA: TGTGCCAGCTCACCACCGGGGACAGGGTTGACTGAAGCTTTCTTT
V gene: TRBV7-2; D gene: .; clone size: .; CDR3 length: 15; J gene: TRBJ1-2; CDR3 protein: CASSWRVGFNYGYTF; CDR3 DNA: TGTGCCAGCAGCTGGCGGGTAGGGTTCAACTATGGCTACACCTTC
V gene: TRBV28; D gene: TRBD1; clone size: .; CDR3 length: 16; J gene: TRBJ2-7; CDR3 protein: CASSSPRGDRVPEQYF; CDR3 DNA: TGTGCCAGCAGTTCCCCTCGGGGGGACAGGGTACCCGAGCAGTACTTC
V gene: TRBV10-3; D gene: .; clone size: few; CDR3 length: 12; J gene: TRBJ1-1; CDR3 protein: CAIRGTNTEAFF; CDR3 DNA: TGTGCCATCAGGGGGACGAACACTGAAGCTTTCTTT
V gene: TRBV25-1; D gene: .; clone size: .; CDR3 length: 16; J gene: TRBJ2-5; CDR3 protein: CASSDLTRPLQETQYF; CDR3 DNA: TGTGCCAGCAGTGATCTAACTAGACCCCTTCAAGAGACCCAGTACTTC
V gene: TRBV28; D gene: TRBD2; clone size: .; CDR3 length: 16; J gene: TRBJ2-7; CDR3 protein: CASSFLASGNSYEQYF; CDR3 DNA: TGTGCCAGCAGTTTCTTGGCTAGCGGAAACTCCTACGAGCAGTACTTC
V gene: TRBV28; D gene: .; clone size: .; CDR3 length: 14; J gene: TRBJ1-5; CDR3 protein: CASSRIPRNQPQHF; CDR3 DNA: TGTGCCAGCAGTCGAATCCCCCGGAATCAGCCCCAGCATTTT
V gene: TRBV7-7; D gene: .; clone size: .; CDR3 length: 15; J gene: TRBJ2-7; CDR3 protein: CASSPGGTGSNEQYF; CDR3 DNA: TGTGCCAGCAGCCCGGGGGGGACAGGGAGCAACGAGCAGTACTTC
V gene: TRBV27; D gene: .; clone size: .; CDR3 length: 19; J gene: TRBJ2-7; CDR3 protein: CADSPGEKTEKNIEYEQYF; CDR3 DNA: TGTGCCGACAGTCCGGGGGAGAAAACCGAAAAAAATATTGAATACGAGCAGTACTTC
V gene: TRBV5-1; D gene: TRBD2; clone size: .; CDR3 length: 15; J gene: TRBJ2-1; CDR3 protein: CASSIMTSGNNEQFF; CDR3 DNA: TGCGCCAGCAGCATAATGACTAGCGGTAACAATGAGCAGTTCTTC
V gene: TRBV27; D gene: .; clone size: .; CDR3 length: 15; J gene: TRBJ2-5; CDR3 protein: CASSTSWSSQETQYF; CDR3 DNA: TGTGCCAGCAGCACCAGCTGGAGCAGCCAAGAGACCCAGTACTTC
V gene: TRBV11-3; D gene: .; clone size: once; CDR3 length: 15; J gene: TRBJ2-1; CDR3 protein: CASSLEGSSYNEQFF; CDR3 DNA: TGTGCCAGCAGCTTAGAAGGAAGCTCCTACAATGAGCAGTTCTTC
V gene: TRBV5-1; D gene: .; clone size: .; CDR3 length: 14; J gene: TRBJ2-1; CDR3 protein: CASSLGLDGNEQFF; CDR3 DNA: TGCGCCAGCAGCCTGGGACTGGATGGCAATGAGCAGTTCTTC